This T cell receptor beta chain emerged from a study of T cell repertoires in cytomegalovirus infection. At the level of the study: Indicated by public TCR beta signatures were CMV infection and matching HLA type. Overall study findings and caveats: Pooled public TCR beta family frequency picked out CMV carriers with the relevant HLA.

This clonotype was recorded many times. Its antigen is unknown. MiXCR was run by TCRdb on the reads, yielding one entry per CDR3 protein. The repertoire holds hundreds of thousands of distinct CDR3 sequences, with about 11% as singletons. Specimen: PBMCs. The sequence derives from a human donor in good health (CMV status not recorded). Some clones in this sample may be carry-over from other donors' samples.

CDR3 nucleotide sequence: TGCGCCAGCAGCCAAGACGTTAGGGCCGGAGGGTGGGAACTGTTTTTT. As protein: CASSQDVRAGGWELFF. The chain has TRBV4-1 and TRBJ1-4; the D is unclear. This CDR3 has 16 amino acids. V dropped 0 bases and J dropped 12 bases, with 20 bases sitting between them. Germline CDR1 is MGHRA and CDR2 is YSYEKL.